One and the same sample provided the 15 T cell receptor beta chains below, sequenced in a study of blood T cell repertoires in COVID-19. TCRdb keeps only in-frame clones here, not all; method: immunoSEQ multiplex PCR. The sample has 250,000 to 400,000 clones, approximately 88% seen once. Sequenced input: peripheral blood. All receptors derive from a woman aged 30 to 39 with COVID-19, enrolled during active disease.

The CDR3 DNA reads TGTGCCAGTAGCCCTGACGGTGCCTGGGACAGTCGGTATGGCTACACCTTC. Its protein product is CASSPDGAWDSRYGYTF. The chain has TRBV19 and TRBJ1-2, with TRBD1 matching 7 bases. J lost 5 bases, V lost 6 bases, and 18 bases had no gene match. The CDR3 spans 17 residues. CDR1 is LNHDA and CDR2 is SQIVND in the germline V gene (reference sequence). The variable domain in full, with the rest retrieved from reference TRBV19 and TRBJ1-2, is DGGITQSPKYLFRKEGQNVTLSCEQNLNHDAMYWYRQDPGQGLRLIYYSQIVNDFQKGDIAEGYSVSREKKESFPLTVTSAQKNPTAFYLCASSPDGAWDSRYGYTFGSGTRLTVV.

The rearrangement links TRBV6-5 to TRBJ2-7, with TRBD1 as a possible D gene (6 bases). There are 15 residues in the CDR3. V shed 8 bases and J shed 3 bases, with 20 bases lying between them. Germline V gene lookup returns CDR1 MNHEY and CDR2 SVGAGI. CDR3 coding DNA: TGTGCCAGCTCACAGGGACCATCCCCCCTCTACGAGCAGTACGTC. It yields the protein CASSQGPSPLYEQYV.

The chain couples TRBV3-1 (or the pseudogene TRBV3-2) to TRBJ2-5; 7 nucleotides align to TRBD2. V lost 4 bases, J lost 2 bases, and 10 bases stayed unmatched. The CDR3 consists of 16 residues. Germline CDR1 LGHDT, CDR2 YNNKEL (reference sequence). The CDR3 spells CASSPYGLEWQETQYF. The CDR3 DNA reads as TGTGCCAGCAGCCCATATGGACTAGAGTGGCAAGAGACCCAGTACTTC.

The chain is built from TRBV5-1 and TRBJ2-1; 7 bases map to TRBD2. This CDR3 is 16 amino acids long. The V segment lost 4 bases and the J segment 3 bases; nucleotides outside the gene matches: 10. CDR1 and CDR2 from the germline V gene are SGHRS and YFSETQ. The CDR3 DNA is TGCGCCAGCAGCCCAACTCCGGCGGGGGACTACAATGAGCAGTTCTTC. Protein sequence: CASSPTPAGDYNEQFF.

The chain couples TRBV27 to TRBJ1-6, with a tentative D call TRBD1 (5 bases). The CDR3 is 15 amino acids. The V gene lost 2 bases and the J gene lost 7 bases, with 12 bases spanning the gap. Germline V gene lookup returns CDR1 MNHEY and CDR2 SMNVEV (reference sequence). The CDR3 loop reads CASSLRRGGNSPLHF. CDR3 nucleotide sequence: TGTGCCAGCAGTTTAAGGCGGGGGGGAAATTCACCCCTCCACTTT.

This sequence joins TRBV6-9 and TRBJ1-1, with unresolved D. Germline CDR1 is MNHGY and CDR2 is SVAAGI. The CDR3 spans 17 residues. Trimming took off 4 bases at V and 7 bases at J, with 25 bases between the two ends. Here the CDR3 reads CASSSMSPEEEPIEAFF. The DNA of the CDR3 is TGTGCCAGCAGTTCCATGTCACCTGAAGAGGAGCCAATTGAAGCTTTCTTT.

This rearrangement joins TRBV29-1 to TRBJ2-7, with 7 bases identical to TRBD1. The junction had 3 bases not matched to a gene; V was cut back by 5 bases and J by 2 bases. Germline V gene data show CDR1 as SQVTM and CDR2 as ANQGSEA. This CDR3 comprises 12 residues. The CDR3 here is CSVRDSAYEQYV. The CDR3 region has the DNA TGCAGCGTTCGGGACAGCGCCTACGAGCAGTACGTC.

This clone has a handful of counts. This rearrangement joins TRBV7-6 to TRBJ1-4; perhaps TRBD1 as D (5 bases). The CDR3 has 15 amino acids. V dropped 6 bases and J dropped 5 bases, with 16 bases sitting between them. Looked up from germline, CDR1 is SGHVS and CDR2 is FNYEAQ. CDR3 sequence reads: CASRPQGGSNEKLFF. The CDR3 DNA is TGTGCCAGCAGACCCCAGGGAGGGTCAAATGAAAAACTGTTTTTT.

The chain has TRBV19 and TRBJ1-4; D might be TRBD1 (5 bases). Germline values: CDR1 LNHDA, CDR2 SQIVND (reference sequence). Trimming took 7 bases from V and 0 from J, leaving 12 bases between them. This CDR3 is built from 15 residues. The CDR3 DNA reads as TGTGCCAGTAAATGGGGCACTGCAACTAATGAAAAACTGTTTTTT. It specifies CASKWGTATNEKLFF.

The rearrangement links TRBV11-2 to TRBJ1-5; TRBD1 matches 8 bases. CDR1 SGHAT and CDR2 FQNNGV come from the germline V gene. The CDR3 extends over 19 amino acids. Trimming at V came to 3 bases and at J to 0 bases, leaving 13 bases not matched to a gene. The CDR3 region is CASSLKGQVNLYSNQPQHF. DNA for the CDR3: TGTGCCAGCAGCTTGAAGGGACAGGTGAACCTCTATAGCAATCAGCCCCAGCATTTT.

This chain uses TRBV3-1 (or the pseudogene TRBV3-2) with TRBJ2-4; D unresolved. Trimming removed 2 bases from V and 2 bases from J, with 10 bases in between. Germline V gives CDR1 LGHDT, CDR2 YNNKEL (reference sequence). The CDR3 covers 15 residues. The CDR3 spells CASSQIKEPKNIQYF. The CDR3 DNA sequence: TGTGCCAGCAGCCAAATCAAGGAGCCCAAAAACATTCAGTACTTC.

The chain employs TRBV12-3 or TRBV12-4 and TRBJ2-1; tentative D call: TRBD2 (6 bases). The ends were cut back, 7 bases at V and 8 bases at J, with 15 bases in the middle. The CDR3 contains 13 residues. CDR3 DNA: TGTGCCAGCATCAAGGGCACTAGCCATGAGCAGTTCTTC. This codes for CASIKGTSHEQFF.

The J gene is TRBJ1-6, the V gene TRBV3-1 (or the pseudogene TRBV3-2), with TRBD1 matching over 7 bases. Trimming cost V 4 bases and J 10 bases; bases outside gene matches: 10. This CDR3 contains 15 residues. Germline-derived CDR1 and CDR2 are LGHDT and YNNKEL (reference sequence). Here the CDR3 reads CASSRGQIGGSPLHF. For the CDR3, the DNA is TGTGCCAGCAGCCGGGGACAGATAGGAGGATCACCCCTCCACTTT.

The chain joins TRBV29-1 to TRBJ1-1, with D maybe TRBD1 (5 bases). The CDR3 has 13 amino acids. V was cut by 4 bases and J by 0 bases, with 9 bases left in between. CDR1 SQVTM and CDR2 ANQGSEA come from the germline V gene. CDR3 sequence (DNA): TGCAGCGTTGGGGGCCGCCTGAACACTGAAGCTTTCTTT. Its translation is CSVGGRLNTEAFF. The whole variable domain, remainder taken from reference TRBV29-1 and TRBJ1-1, is SAVISQKPSRDICQRGTSLTIQCQVDSQVTMMFWYRQQPGQSLTLIATANQGSEATYESGFVIDKFPISRPNLTFSTLTVSNMSPEDSSIYLCSVGGRLNTEAFFGQGTRLTVV.

The V and J genes are TRBV27 and TRBJ1-5, with D hard to call. Germline loops: CDR1 MNHEY, CDR2 SMNVEV (reference sequence). Trimming shortened V by 5 bases and J by 0 bases, and 5 bases separated the two germline ends. The CDR3 loop spans 13 amino acids. The CDR3 bases are TGTGCCAGCAGTGCGGGTAGCAATCAGCCCCAGCATTTT. Amino acid sequence: CASSAGSNQPQHF.